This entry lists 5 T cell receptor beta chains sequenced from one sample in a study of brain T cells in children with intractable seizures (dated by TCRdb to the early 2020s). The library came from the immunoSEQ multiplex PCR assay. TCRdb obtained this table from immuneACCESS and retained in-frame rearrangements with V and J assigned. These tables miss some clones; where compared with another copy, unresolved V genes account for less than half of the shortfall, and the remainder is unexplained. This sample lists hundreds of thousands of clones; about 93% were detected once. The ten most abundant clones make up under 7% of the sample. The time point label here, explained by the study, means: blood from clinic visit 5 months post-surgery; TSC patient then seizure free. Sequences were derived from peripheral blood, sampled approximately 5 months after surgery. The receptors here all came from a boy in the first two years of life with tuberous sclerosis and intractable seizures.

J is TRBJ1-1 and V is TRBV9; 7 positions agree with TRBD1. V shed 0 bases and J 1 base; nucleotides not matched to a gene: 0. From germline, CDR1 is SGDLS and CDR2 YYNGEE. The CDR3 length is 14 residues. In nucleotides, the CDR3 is TGTGCCAGCAGCGTAGGGACAGGGAACACTGAAGCTTTCTTT. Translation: CASSVGTGNTEAFF.

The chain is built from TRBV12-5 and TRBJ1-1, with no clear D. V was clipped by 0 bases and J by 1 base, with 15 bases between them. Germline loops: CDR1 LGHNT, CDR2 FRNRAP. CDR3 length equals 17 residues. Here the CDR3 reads CASGLVIGGQPNTEAFF. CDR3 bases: TGTGCTAGTGGTTTGGTGATCGGCGGGCAACCGAACACTGAAGCTTTCTTT.

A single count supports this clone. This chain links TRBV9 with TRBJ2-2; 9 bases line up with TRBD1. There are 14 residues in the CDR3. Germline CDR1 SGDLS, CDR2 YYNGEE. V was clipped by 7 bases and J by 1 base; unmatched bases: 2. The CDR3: CASQGQGNTGELFF. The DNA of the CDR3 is TGTGCCAGCCAGGGACAGGGGAACACCGGGGAGCTGTTTTTT.

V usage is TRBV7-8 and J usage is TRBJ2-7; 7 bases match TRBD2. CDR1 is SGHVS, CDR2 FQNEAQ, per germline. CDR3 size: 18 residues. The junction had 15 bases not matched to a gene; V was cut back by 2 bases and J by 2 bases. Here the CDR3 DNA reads TGTGCCAGCAGCTTATACGTTCTTAGCGGGCCTAAGGCCTACGAGCAGTACTTC. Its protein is CASSLYVLSGPKAYEQYF.

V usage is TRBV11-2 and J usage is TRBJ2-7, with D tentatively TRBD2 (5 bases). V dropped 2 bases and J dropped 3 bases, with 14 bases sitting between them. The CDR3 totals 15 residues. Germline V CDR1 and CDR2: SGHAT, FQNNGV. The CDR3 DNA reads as TGTGCCAGCAGCTTAAAGCAAGGGAGCCTCTACGAGCAGTACTTC. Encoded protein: CASSLKQGSLYEQYF. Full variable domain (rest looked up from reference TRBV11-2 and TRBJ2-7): EAGVAQSPRYKIIEKRQSVAFWCNPISGHATLYWYQQILGQGPKLLIQFQNNGVVDDSQLPKDRFSAERLKGVDSTLKIQPAKLEDSAVYLCASSLKQGSLYEQYFGPGTRLTVT.